Presented here are 12 T cell receptor beta chains from one specimen sequenced in a study of cytomegalovirus exposure and HLA in healthy donors. Primers: 60 Vbeta forward and 13 Jbeta reverse. The protocol was immunoSEQ multiplex PCR, while the TCRdb copy is restricted to in-frame clones and leaves out a portion. The table lists fewer than 200,000 clones, around 83% of them singletons. The sequenced sample was PBMCs. The source is a man over 45 in good health and CMV-seronegative.

The V and J genes are TRBV4-2 and TRBJ2-3, with 7 bases lining up with TRBD2. Germline lookup yields CDR1 LGHNA and CDR2 YNFKEQ. CDR3 size: 16 residues. With V trimmed by 6 bases and J by 5 bases, 14 bases remained unmatched. The CDR3 region has the DNA TGTGCCAGCAGATTCGTCGCGGGAGCGAACGGAGATACGCAGTATTTT. This codes for CASRFVAGANGDTQYF.

This rearrangement joins TRBV6-1 to TRBJ2-1; 8 bases line up with TRBD2. CDR3 length equals 18 residues. With 0 bases clipped from V and 4 bases from J, the junction kept 11 bases outside the gene matches. Germline values: CDR1 MNHNS, CDR2 SASEGT. This CDR3 reads CASSEAVAGTGGYNEQFF. For the CDR3, the DNA is TGTGCCAGCAGTGAAGCGGTAGCGGGAACTGGAGGTTACAATGAGCAGTTCTTC.

Details on this clone: Distinct nucleotide sequences in the sample also encode this CDR3. The gene calls are TRBV28 and TRBJ2-7; D not resolved. Trimming left V 5 bases short and J 4 bases short, with 9 bases between. The CDR3 totals 12 residues. Germline V CDR1 and CDR2: MDHEN, SYDVKM. The CDR3 DNA is TGTGCCAGCAGTCTCTACTCGTACGAGCAGTACTTC. This encodes CASSLYSYEQYF.

This rearrangement joins TRBV11-3 to TRBJ2-2; D is unclear. The CDR3 contains 15 residues. V dropped 2 bases and J dropped 1 base, with 8 bases sitting between them. In germline, CDR1 is SGHNT, CDR2 YENEEA. CDR3 in amino acids: CASSLSRVNTGELFF. The CDR3 DNA reads as TGTGCCAGCAGCTTAAGTAGAGTGAACACCGGGGAGCTGTTTTTT.

J is TRBJ2-6 and V is TRBV7-8; 7 positions agree with TRBD1. CDR3 size: 16 residues. Germline CDR1 is SGHVS and CDR2 is FQNEAQ. With 0 bases clipped from V and 1 base from J, the junction kept 0 bases outside the gene matches. The CDR3 loop is CASSLAGQSGANVLTF. The CDR3 DNA reads TGTGCCAGCAGCTTAGCGGGACAGTCTGGGGCCAACGTCCTGACTTTC.

The chain couples TRBV6-5 to TRBJ2-3; the D gene is possibly TRBD1 (5 bases). Germline V gene lookup returns CDR1 MNHEY and CDR2 SVGAGI. CDR3 size: 15 residues. V lost 3 bases and J lost 2, with 12 bases in between. The CDR3 spells CASSYGRGYTDTQYF. The CDR3 DNA reads as TGTGCCAGCAGTTATGGAAGGGGTTACACAGATACGCAGTATTTT.

The rearrangement joins TRBV4-2 to TRBJ2-7, with 9 nucleotides matching TRBD2. V lost 0 bases, J lost 3 bases, and 6 bases stayed unmatched. CDR3 length: 16 amino acids. Germline V gene lookup returns CDR1 LGHNA and CDR2 YNFKEQ. The chain's CDR3 is CASSQDSTSGFYEQYF. Written as DNA, the CDR3 is TGTGCCAGCAGCCAAGATTCGACTAGCGGATTCTACGAGCAGTACTTC.

This chain uses TRBV6-5 with TRBJ2-3; 11 nucleotides line up with TRBD2. V shed 8 bases, J shed 4 bases, and the junction held 5 bases outside the gene matches. The length of the CDR3 is 14 residues. Looked up from germline, CDR1 is MNHEY and CDR2 is SVGAGI. The CDR3 DNA is TGTGCCAGCCTTAGCGGGGGGGCCTCAGATACGCAGTATTTT. It encodes CASLSGGASDTQYF.

Only a few counts were recorded for this clone. For the CDR3, the DNA is TGTGCCAGTAAGTCGAGAGTAGCGGGGGTCTTCACCGGGGAGCTGTTTTTT. This gives the protein CASKSRVAGVFTGELFF. The chain uses TRBV19 and TRBJ2-2; 9 nucleotides agree with TRBD2. Germline assignment: CDR1 LNHDA and CDR2 SQIVND (reference sequence). This CDR3 has 17 amino acids. V was clipped by 7 bases and J by 4 bases; unmatched bases: 13. Filled out from reference TRBV19 and TRBJ2-2, the complete variable domain reads DGGITQSPKYLFRKEGQNVTLSCEQNLNHDAMYWYRQDPGQGLRLIYYSQIVNDFQKGDIAEGYSVSREKKESFPLTVTSAQKNPTAFYLCASKSRVAGVFTGELFFGEGSRLTVL.

The V gene is TRBV30, the J gene TRBJ2-1; D is unresolved. The CDR3 totals 13 residues. Germline V gives CDR1 GTSNPN, CDR2 SVGIG (reference sequence). The V end lost 2 bases, the J end lost 6 bases, and 11 bases lay between the germline ends. The chain's CDR3 is CAWSKSELNEQFF. The CDR3 DNA sequence: TGTGCCTGGAGTAAGTCGGAGCTCAATGAGCAGTTCTTC.

A few counts support this clone. The rearrangement uses TRBV30 and TRBJ1-1; 8 bases are a match to TRBD1. CDR3 length: 12 residues. V dropped 5 bases and J dropped 10; count of bases not matched to a gene: 9. Looked up from germline, CDR1 is GTSNPN and CDR2 is SVGIG (reference sequence). CDR3 in amino acids: CAWGITGGVAFF. The CDR3 coding sequence is TGTGCCTGGGGAATAACAGGGGGTGTAGCTTTCTTT. The entire variable domain, with the rest obtained from reference TRBV30 and TRBJ1-1, is as follows: SQTIHQWPATLVQPVGSPLSLECTVEGTSNPNLYWYRQAAGRGLQLLFYSVGIGQISSEVPQNLSASRPQDRQFILSSKKLLLSDSGFYLCAWGITGGVAFFGQGTRLTVV.

The chain is built from TRBV6-6 and TRBJ2-5; 7 bases map to TRBD2. The CDR3 is 12 amino acids. V lost 8 bases to trimming and J lost 5 bases; unmatched junction nucleotides: 5. Germline V gene lookup returns CDR1 MNHNY and CDR2 SVGAGI (reference sequence). The CDR3 protein is CASGEGGETQYF. As DNA, the CDR3 is TGTGCCAGCGGGGAGGGAGGTGAGACCCAGTACTTC.